Reported below is one T cell receptor (beta chain). This sample is part of a study of cytomegalovirus exposure and HLA in healthy donors. Germline V lookup: CDR1 WSHSY, CDR2 SAAADI. J was trimmed by 7 bases and V by 0 bases; bases with no gene match: 6. This CDR3 has 17 residues. The PCR ran on 60 Vbeta and 13 Jbeta primers. TCRdb's copy holds only in-frame clones and misses some; the assay was immunoSEQ multiplex PCR. The sample has 60,000 to 70,000 clones, roughly four fifths seen once. This chain joins TRBV10-2 and TRBJ2-3; 14 bases align to TRBD2. Input material: PBMCs. This clonotype originated in a man aged 45-65 years in good health and CMV-seronegative. The CDR3 bases are TGCGCCAGCAGTGAGTCGACTAGCGGGAGGGCCAGAAATACGCAGTATTTT. Encoded protein: CASSESTSGRARNTQYF.